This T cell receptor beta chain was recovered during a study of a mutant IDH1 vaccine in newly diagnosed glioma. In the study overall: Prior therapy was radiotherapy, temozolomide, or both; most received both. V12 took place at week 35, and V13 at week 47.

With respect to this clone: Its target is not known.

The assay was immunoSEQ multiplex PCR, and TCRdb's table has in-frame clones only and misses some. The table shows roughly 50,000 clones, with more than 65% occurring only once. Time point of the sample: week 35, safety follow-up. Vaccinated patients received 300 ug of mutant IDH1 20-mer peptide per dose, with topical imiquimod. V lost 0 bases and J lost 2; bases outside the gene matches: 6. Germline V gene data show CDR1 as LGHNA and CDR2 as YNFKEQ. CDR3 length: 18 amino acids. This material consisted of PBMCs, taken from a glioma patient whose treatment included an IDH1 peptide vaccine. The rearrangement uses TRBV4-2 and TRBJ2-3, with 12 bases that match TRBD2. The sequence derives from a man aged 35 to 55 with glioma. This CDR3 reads CASSQDLAGGRDTDTQYF. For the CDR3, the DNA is TGTGCCAGCAGCCAAGATCTAGCGGGGGGGCGGGACACAGATACGCAGTATTTT.